These 32 T cell receptor beta chains were all obtained from the same sample, sequenced in a study of T cell repertoires in cytomegalovirus infection. Their target antigens are unknown. TCRdb reanalysed the reads using MiXCR and keeps one entry per CDR3 protein. The table lists 45,000 to 75,000 distinct CDR3 sequences, about 30% of them singletons. The source material was PBMCs, sequenced either directly or after in vitro stimulation (not recorded which). The receptors were sampled from a human donor in good health (CMV status not recorded). Some clones in this sample may be carry-over from other donors' samples.

The chain combines TRBV5-1 with TRBJ2-7, with D hard to call. Germline assignment: CDR1 SGHRS and CDR2 YFSETQ. The CDR3 extends over 13 amino acids. V was shortened by 2 bases and J by 1 base, with 7 bases between the two germline ends. This CDR3 is CASSFEESYEQYF. The CDR3 nucleotides read TGCGCCAGCAGCTTTGAGGAGTCCTACGAGCAGTACTTC.

The chain has TRBV7-2 and TRBJ2-3; 14 nucleotides match TRBD2. Germline V gene lookup returns CDR1 SGHTA and CDR2 FQGNSA. V lost 3 bases and J lost 5; bases outside the gene matches: 7. The CDR3 runs to 17 residues. The CDR3 region has the DNA TGTGCCAGCAGCTTGGAGGGACTAGCGGGAGAGAGAGATACGCAGTATTTT. Residues: CASSLEGLAGERDTQYF.

This chain uses TRBV7-4 with TRBJ1-6; 7 bases are shared with TRBD1. The CDR3 covers 14 residues. Looked up from germline, CDR1 is SGHVT and CDR2 is SQSDAQ. Trimming removed 2 bases from V and 8 bases from J; junction bases left unmatched: 3. Here the CDR3 reads CASSLSGGDSPLHF. The CDR3, as DNA: TGTGCCAGCAGCTTATCAGGGGGAGATTCACCCCTCCACTTT.

The V gene is TRBV7-9, the J gene TRBJ2-1; D unclear. From germline, CDR1 is SEHNR and CDR2 FQNEAQ (reference sequence). The CDR3 totals 15 residues. Between the trimmed V and J ends, which lost 6 bases and 0 bases, there was a span of 12 bases. The CDR3 here is CASRKLRSSYNEQFF. DNA for the CDR3: TGTGCCAGCAGAAAACTTCGGAGCTCCTACAATGAGCAGTTCTTC.

This rearrangement joins TRBV19 to TRBJ2-4; D is possibly TRBD1 (6 bases). The V gene lost 3 bases and the J gene lost 2 bases, with 14 bases spanning the gap. The CDR3 consists of 16 residues. Germline CDR1 LNHDA, CDR2 SQIVND (reference sequence). CDR3 sequence (DNA): TGTGCCAGTAGTATCCAATCACAGGGATCCAAAAACATTCAGTACTTC. It translates to CASSIQSQGSKNIQYF.

A few counts support this clonotype. This chain uses TRBV28 with TRBJ1-6, with D possibly being TRBD1 (5 bases). V shed 5 bases and J shed 7 bases, with 18 bases lying between them. This CDR3 is built from 16 residues. From germline, CDR1 is MDHEN and CDR2 SYDVKM. In DNA, the CDR3 is TGTGCCAGCAGTCCTTGGGGGGTAGAAGCGAATTCACCCCTCCACTTT. It translates to CASSPWGVEANSPLHF.

The chain joins TRBV6-6 to TRBJ1-4; D unresolved. Trimming left V 0 bases short and J 4 bases short, with 9 bases between. Germline lookup yields CDR1 MNHNY and CDR2 SVGAGI (reference sequence). The CDR3 is 15 amino acids. The CDR3 sequence: CASSYSEGGNEKLFF. The CDR3 DNA is TGTGCCAGCAGTTACTCGGAGGGTGGTAATGAAAAACTGTTTTTT.

This clonotype was picked up many times. V is TRBV7-2 and J is TRBJ2-7; 8 bases map to TRBD1. Germline V gene sequence: CDR1 SGHTA, CDR2 FQGNSA. The CDR3 has 16 residues. V dropped 1 base and J dropped 0; count of bases not matched to a gene: 5. DNA of the CDR3: TGTGCCAGCAGCTTAGTAGGGGACAGGAGCTCCTACGAGCAGTACTTC. Residues: CASSLVGDRSSYEQYF.

The sample holds a few counts of this clonotype. CDR3 in DNA: TGTGCCAGCAGTCGAGGACAGGAAGCTTTCTTT. It codes for CASSRGQEAFF. The chain is built from TRBV12-3 or TRBV12-4 and TRBJ1-1; TRBD1 is a possible D gene (6 bases). There are 11 residues in the CDR3. Deletions cut 5 bases from V and 8 bases from J, with 9 bases between.

The chain couples TRBV7-2 to TRBJ2-7; 8 nucleotides line up with TRBD1. CDR3 length equals 14 residues. V lost 5 bases and J lost 4; bases outside the gene matches: 7. CDR1 and CDR2 from the germline V gene are SGHTA and FQGNSA. CDR3 region: CASSLDRVGYEQYF. The DNA of the CDR3 is TGTGCCAGCAGCCTGGACAGGGTTGGATACGAGCAGTACTTC.

There are a few counts of this clonotype. The V call is TRBV29-1, the J call TRBJ2-1; a possible D gene is TRBD1 (6 bases). The CDR3 runs 11 residues. Per germline, CDR1 SQVTM and CDR2 ANQGSEA. V lost 5 bases and J lost 6, with 8 bases in between. DNA of the CDR3: TGCAGCGTTCCACAGGGCAATGAGCAGTTCTTC. Translated, it gives CSVPQGNEQFF.

The chain carries TRBV27 and TRBJ2-2; 13 bases match TRBD2. Trimming cost V 4 bases and J 5 bases; bases outside gene matches: 4. The CDR3 is 16 amino acids. Germline CDR1 reads MNHEY; CDR2 reads SMNVEV (reference sequence). In DNA form, the CDR3 reads TGTGCCAGCAGTTCCGGGACTAGCGGGATAACCGGGGAGCTGTTTTTT. This codes for CASSSGTSGITGELFF.

This clonotype came up a few times. The chain employs TRBV27 and TRBJ2-7, with 7 bases identical to TRBD2. The CDR3 runs 15 residues. J was trimmed by 4 bases and V by 5 bases; bases with no gene match: 11. Germline-derived CDR1 and CDR2 are MNHEY and SMNVEV (reference sequence). Here the CDR3 reads CASSPPPRGEYEQYF. The CDR3, as DNA: TGTGCCAGCAGTCCACCCCCTCGGGGGGAATACGAGCAGTACTTC.

This clonotype was found a few times. The chain has TRBV28 and TRBJ2-1, with 7 bases matching TRBD1. Germline V gives CDR1 MDHEN, CDR2 SYDVKM. The V gene end was trimmed by 9 bases and the J gene end by 4 bases; junction bases not matched to a gene: 15. The CDR3 has 16 amino acids. The CDR3 DNA reads as TGTGCCAGTCCAGTCTCGCAGGGGGTTCGGTACAATGAGCAGTTCTTC. Amino acid sequence: CASPVSQGVRYNEQFF.

This clonotype was observed a handful of times. V and J are TRBV12-5 and TRBJ2-2, with a weak D call TRBD1 (5 bases). Trimming left V 4 bases short and J 5 bases short, with 11 bases between. CDR1 and CDR2 from the germline V gene are LGHNT and FRNRAP. The CDR3 is 14 amino acids. Here the CDR3 reads CASGSRGATGELFF. The DNA of the CDR3 is TGTGCTAGTGGTTCCCGTGGGGCAACCGGGGAGCTGTTTTTT.

The gene calls are TRBV7-9 and TRBJ2-2; D is unresolved. CDR3 length: 13 amino acids. Trimming shortened V by 7 bases and J by 3 bases, and 9 bases separated the two germline ends. Germline V gene data show CDR1 as SEHNR and CDR2 as FQNEAQ (reference sequence). CDR3: CASTFPDTGELFF. CDR3 bases: TGTGCCAGCACGTTCCCGGACACCGGGGAGCTGTTTTTT.

This clonotype came up a few times. The rearrangement joins TRBV7-9 to TRBJ2-3; D is unclear. The CDR3 is made up of 15 amino acids. Germline CDR1 is SEHNR and CDR2 is FQNEAQ (reference sequence). The V gene lost 5 bases and the J gene lost 3 bases, with 15 bases spanning the gap. The CDR3 DNA reads TGTGCCAGCAGCCGGCCCCGGGTGGAGACAGATACGCAGTATTTT. Its translation is CASSRPRVETDTQYF.

Ten or more counts support this clonotype. This chain uses TRBV6-1 with TRBJ2-1; no firm D call. This CDR3 is 13 amino acids long. Trimming left V 1 base short and J 9 bases short, with 10 bases between. Germline assignment: CDR1 MNHNS and CDR2 SASEGT. CDR3 protein: CASSEVGLSEQFF. Here the CDR3 DNA reads TGTGCCAGCAGTGAAGTAGGGTTGAGTGAGCAGTTCTTC.

The CDR3 is CASSIAGGSTDTQYF. CDR3 nucleotides: TGTGCCAGCAGCATAGCAGGGGGGAGCACAGATACGCAGTATTTT. The genes are TRBV5-4 and TRBJ2-3; D is possibly TRBD1 (7 bases). V lost 4 bases, J lost 0 bases, and 12 bases lay in between. The CDR3 totals 15 residues. CDR1 is SGHNT, CDR2 YYREEE, per germline (reference sequence).

The count of this clonotype is one. The V gene is TRBV19, the J gene TRBJ1-2; D uncertain. The CDR3 runs 12 residues. V was trimmed by 6 bases and J by 7 bases, leaving 12 bases between them. Per germline, CDR1 LNHDA and CDR2 SQIVND (reference sequence). CDR3 sequence (DNA): TGTGCCAGTAGATCACGACCGGGTGGCTACACCTTC. Its protein is CASRSRPGGYTF.

The chain joins TRBV6-4 to TRBJ1-5; D remains ambiguous. V lost 3 bases, J lost 6 bases, and 9 bases lay in between. The CDR3 covers 13 residues. Germline CDR1 and CDR2: MRHNA and SNTAGT. The CDR3 reads CASSEDRGQPQHF. The CDR3 coding sequence is TGTGCCAGCAGTGAGGACCGGGGTCAGCCCCAGCATTTT.

This clonotype was counted only a few times. The chain recombines TRBV19 with TRBJ2-2, with D perhaps TRBD1 or TRBD2 (6 bases each). CDR3 length equals 16 residues. CDR1 is LNHDA, CDR2 SQIVND, per germline (reference sequence). V was trimmed by 6 bases and J by 2 bases, leaving 16 bases between them. CDR3 DNA sequence: TGTGCCAGTAGGGGGGCTATGGGGACTAACACCGGGGAGCTGTTTTTT. Protein sequence: CASRGAMGTNTGELFF.

This clonotype was detected only a few times. This sequence joins TRBV11-2 and TRBJ2-4; 10 nucleotides line up with TRBD1. J lost 5 bases, V lost 2 bases, and 12 bases had no gene match. Germline CDR1 reads SGHAT; CDR2 reads FQNNGV. The CDR3 has 18 residues. CDR3 DNA: TGTGCCAGCAGCTTACCCCAATACGCCGGGACAGGGGAAAACATTCAGTACTTC. Translating gives CASSLPQYAGTGENIQYF.

V usage is TRBV5-1 and J usage is TRBJ1-1; D remains ambiguous. CDR1 and CDR2 (germline): SGHRS, YFSETQ. The CDR3 sequence is 13 residues long. Deletions cut 5 bases from V and 11 bases from J, with 19 bases between. CDR3 sequence reads: CASSLPPKGRAFF. CDR3 DNA sequence: TGCGCCAGCAGTCTACCCCCAAAAGGGCGTGCTTTCTTT.

The CDR3 here is CASSRGNTIYF. The CDR3 nucleotides are TGTGCCAGCAGCAGAGGAAACACCATATATTTT. The V and J genes are TRBV13 and TRBJ1-3; D is ambiguous. The CDR3 consists of 11 residues. Looked up from germline, CDR1 is PRHDT and CDR2 is FYEKMQ (reference sequence). Trimming cost V 5 bases and J 4 bases, with 3 bases left between them.

This sequence joins TRBV12-5 and TRBJ2-7; D is uncertain. Trimming removed 0 bases at V and 6 bases at J, with 18 bases between. Germline CDR1 and CDR2: LGHNT and FRNRAP. This CDR3 contains 16 residues. The chain's CDR3 is CASGLVQSLKKTEQYF. The CDR3 region has the DNA TGTGCTAGTGGTTTGGTACAGAGTTTAAAGAAGACCGAGCAGTACTTC.

The chain has TRBV19 and TRBJ2-1; D perhaps matches TRBD1 (5 bases). The length of the CDR3 is 14 residues. Trimming pared 5 bases from V and 5 bases from J, leaving 13 bases between. Germline assignment: CDR1 LNHDA and CDR2 SQIVND (reference sequence). The CDR3 is CASSADSYHNEQFF. DNA for the CDR3: TGTGCCAGTAGTGCCGACAGCTACCACAATGAGCAGTTCTTC.

This clonotype was seen many times. This chain links TRBV2 with TRBJ2-3; perhaps D is TRBD1 or TRBD2 (5 bases each). The V end was cut by 6 bases, the J end by 8 bases, with 12 bases between. CDR3 size: 12 residues. CDR1 SNHLY and CDR2 FYNNEI come from the germline V gene. The CDR3 nucleotides are TGTGCCAGCAGCCCCGGGACCGCTACGCAGTATTTT. Protein: CASSPGTATQYF.

This clonotype was observed a few times. The chain joins TRBV10-3 to TRBJ2-3; D ambiguous. V lost 1 base and J 2 bases, leaving 13 bases between the germline ends. The CDR3 runs to 16 residues. In germline, CDR1 is ENHRY, CDR2 SYGVKD. For the CDR3, the DNA is TGTGCCATCAGTGAGTTGGCTCCCGCCTTCACAGATACGCAGTATTTT. It codes for CAISELAPAFTDTQYF.

The chain links TRBV4-3 to TRBJ2-3, with no clear D. V dropped 0 bases and J dropped 5 bases, with 6 bases sitting between them. Germline V lookup: CDR1 LGHNA, CDR2 YSLEER. CDR3 length: 13 residues. CDR3 sequence (DNA): TGCGCCAGCAGCCAAGATTTACAAGATACGCAGTATTTT. This codes for CASSQDLQDTQYF.

The chain uses TRBV12-3 or TRBV12-4 and TRBJ1-2; tentative D call: TRBD1 (6 bases). Trimming removed 6 bases at V and 5 bases at J, with 13 bases between. The CDR3 has 13 residues. The CDR3 is CASSSAGDYGYTF. CDR3 coding DNA: TGTGCCAGCAGCTCAGCAGGGGATTATGGCTACACCTTC.

In this sample, this clonotype turned up a few times. The chain recombines TRBV6-2 or TRBV6-3 with TRBJ2-1; D is perhaps TRBD2 (6 bases). The ends were cut back, 8 bases at V and 5 bases at J, with 16 bases in the middle. CDR3 length: 14 residues. The germline CDR1 and CDR2 sequences are MNHEY and SVGEGT. In DNA form, the CDR3 reads TGTGCCAGCGGCGTGGGGGACTTCCACAATGAGCAGTTCTTC. It is translated as CASGVGDFHNEQFF.